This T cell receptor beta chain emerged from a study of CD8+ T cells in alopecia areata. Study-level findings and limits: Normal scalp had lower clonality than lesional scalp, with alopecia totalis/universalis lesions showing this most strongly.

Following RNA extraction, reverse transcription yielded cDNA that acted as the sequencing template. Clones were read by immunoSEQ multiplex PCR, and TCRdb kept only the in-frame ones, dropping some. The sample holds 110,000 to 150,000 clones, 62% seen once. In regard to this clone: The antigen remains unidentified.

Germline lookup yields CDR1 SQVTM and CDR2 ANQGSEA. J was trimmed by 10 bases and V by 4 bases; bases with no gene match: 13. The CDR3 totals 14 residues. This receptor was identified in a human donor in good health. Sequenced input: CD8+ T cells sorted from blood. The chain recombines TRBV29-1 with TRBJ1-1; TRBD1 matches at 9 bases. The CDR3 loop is CSVGFGTGRFGAFF. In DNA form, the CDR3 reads TGCAGCGTTGGTTTCGGGACAGGGAGATTCGGAGCTTTCTTT. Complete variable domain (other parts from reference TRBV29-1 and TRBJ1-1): SAVISQKPSRDICQRGTSLTIQCQVDSQVTMMFWYRQQPGQSLTLIATANQGSEATYESGFVIDKFPISRPNLTFSTLTVSNMSPEDSSIYLCSVGFGTGRFGAFFGQGTRLTVV.